This entry features one T cell receptor beta chain sequence. This sample stems from a study of OX40 agonist ivuxolimab in advanced cancers. The table came from immunoSEQ multiplex PCR; TCRdb's copy has only in-frame clones and leaves some out. Seen here are around 77,000 clones, roughly nine tenths observed once, and the top ten hold under 1%. This CDR3 region has 14 residues. V was shortened by 10 bases and J by 0 bases, with 15 bases between the two germline ends. V usage is TRBV23-1 and J usage is TRBJ1-1; D call uncertain. TRBV23-1 falls under the ORF class, with uncertain function. The TCR originated in an adult with an advanced solid tumor such as melanoma, head and neck, liver or kidney cancer. The sample consisted of CD4+ or CD8+ T cells sorted from blood, taken in a trial of the OX40 agonist ivuxolimab. The CDR3 region has the DNA TGCGCCACAATCGGTCCCGGGGTGAACACTGAAGCTTTCTTT. This encodes CATIGPGVNTEAFF.